The T cell receptor beta chain under discussion was sequenced for a study of early T cells in non-severe SARS-CoV-2 infection. The germline V and J ends were trimmed by 5 bases and 0 bases, with 9 bases remaining between them. The CDR3 is 14 amino acids. A single record per CDR3 protein comes from TCRdb applying MiXCR to the 5' RACE reads. The repertoire includes about 26,000 distinct CDR3 sequences, just over 4% of them detected once, and 6.2% sits in the top ten. This clonotype was observed a handful of times. Sequences were obtained from whole blood. The chain couples TRBV12-3 or TRBV12-4 to TRBJ2-3; TRBD2 might be the D (5 bases). The sequence came from an adult who was a healthcare worker with PCR-confirmed SARS-CoV-2 infection or an uninfected control (not recorded which). The CDR3 region has the DNA TGTGCCAGCAGTCGGGAAGGAAGCACAGATACGCAGTATTTT. Amino acid sequence: CASSREGSTDTQYF.